A selection of T cell receptor beta chains follows, all from one sample in a study of follicular helper T cells after annual influenza vaccination. The table came from immunoSEQ multiplex PCR; TCRdb's copy has only in-frame clones and leaves some out. Of about 14,000 clones listed, approximately 84% are singletons. The input for sequencing was CXCR5- memory CD4+ T cells sorted from blood, taken on the day of influenza vaccination. These receptors originate from an adult who received the influenza vaccine. Each CDR3 is given with its conserved first and last residue. The D gene is left open where the match is weak. The size of a clone is reported for some rows only, either as once, few or many, or as a class for expanded clones.

cdr3_length	d_call	clone_size	j_call	v_call	cdr3_nt	cdr3_aa
14	-	-	TRBJ2-2	TRBV19	TGTGCCAGTACCCAACGGGGGTTCACCGGGGAGCTGTTTTTT	CASTQRGFTGELFF
15	-	-	TRBJ2-5	TRBV19	TGTGCCAGTAGTCGAGGAACCCCGGCGTGGGAGACCCAGTACTTC	CASSRGTPAWETQYF
12	-	-	TRBJ2-2	TRBV7-2	TGTGCCAGCAGCTTATTTAGAGGGGAGCTGTTTTTT	CASSLFRGELFF
16	-	-	TRBJ1-2	TRBV5-8	TGTGCCAGCAGCTTGGAGGGCAGGCCGCCTGTCTATGGCTACACCTTC	CASSLEGRPPVYGYTF
13	-	once	TRBJ2-3	TRBV28	TGTGCCAGCAGATCGGGTGGCACAGATACGCAGTATTTT	CASRSGGTDTQYF
17	-	-	TRBJ1-5	TRBV5-8	TGTGCCAGCAGCTTAAACCAGGGGACCCATAGCAATCAGCCCCAGCATTTT	CASSLNQGTHSNQPQHF
14	-	-	TRBJ1-6	TRBV6-5	TGTGCCAGCAGTACCGGGGTACCTAATTCACCCCTCCACTTT	CASSTGVPNSPLHF
16	TRBD2	-	TRBJ2-2	TRBV29-1	TGCAGCGTATCAGCTAGCGGGGGGGCGTACACCGGGGAGCTGTTTTTT	CSVSASGGAYTGELFF
14	TRBD1	once	TRBJ2-3	TRBV5-1	TGCGCCAGCCGGACAGGGGTGGGCACAGATACGCAGTATTTT	CASRTGVGTDTQYF
13	TRBD1	-	TRBJ2-1	TRBV18	TGTGCCAGCTCACCCCGGGACAGGGGGCATCCGTTCTTC	CASSPRDRGHPFF
16	-	-	TRBJ1-2	TRBV6-6	TGTGCCAGCAGGCGAACTATCGGACAGTCGGCTAATGGCTACACCTTC	CASRRTIGQSANGYTF
14	TRBD1	-	TRBJ2-7	TRBV19	TGTGCCAGTAGTACCTGGACAGGGTCCAACGAGCAGTACTTC	CASSTWTGSNEQYF
15	TRBD2	-	TRBJ2-1	TRBV7-9	TGTGCCAGCAGCCGAGCGGGGGCCGCCGGCGGTGAGCAGTTCTTC	CASSRAGAAGGEQFF
15	-	once	TRBJ1-1	TRBV15	TGTGCCACCAGCAGAGAGGACAGAAGGCCACGAGAAGCTTTCTTT	CATSREDRRPREAFF
17	TRBD2	-	TRBJ2-5	TRBV5-5	TGTGCCAGCAGCTTGTTCTCTAGCGGGGGGCGCCAAGAGACCCAGTACTTC	CASSLFSSGGRQETQYF
16	-	-	TRBJ2-3	TRBV9	TGTGCCAGCAGCGTAGAGGCGGGTTGGCGCACAGATACGCAGTATTTT	CASSVEAGWRTDTQYF
15	TRBD1	-	TRBJ1-1	TRBV5-6	TGTGCCAGCAACCATGGGCGACAGGGGGGAACTGAAGCTTTCTTT	CASNHGRQGGTEAFF
15	-	-	TRBJ1-5	TRBV28	TGTGCCAGCAGTTCGGTACCGACCTTCAATCAGCCCCAGCATTTT	CASSSVPTFNQPQHF
18	TRBD1	-	TRBJ2-7	TRBV28	TGTGCCAGCAGCCACGGGACAGGGGTTTTTAAAAGGTCCTACGAGCAGTACTTC	CASSHGTGVFKRSYEQYF
18	TRBD1	-	TRBJ1-2	TRBV5-1	TGCGCCAGCAGCTTGTTAGAACCGAGGACAGGGGGGAACTATGGCTACACCTTC	CASSLLEPRTGGNYGYTF
12	-	-	TRBJ2-2	TRBV11-3	TGTGCCAGCAGCCCGAACACCGGGGAGCTGTTTTTT	CASSPNTGELFF
17	-	-	TRBJ2-1	TRBV5-1	TGCGCCAGCAGCTACAACAGTCCATCGAGCTCCTACAATGAGCAGTTCTTC	CASSYNSPSSSYNEQFF
13	-	few	TRBJ1-6	TRBV7-2	TGTGCCAGCAGCTCAACAGGAGATCTTGCCCTCCACTTT	CASSSTGDLALHF
13	-	-	TRBJ1-2	TRBV28	TGTGCCACCCTCCCGGGGTGGGACTATGGCTACACCTTC	CATLPGWDYGYTF
14	-	-	TRBJ1-2	TRBV19	TGTGCCAGTAGTATCTCGCAAATAAACTATGGCTACACCTTC	CASSISQINYGYTF
15	-	-	TRBJ2-3	TRBV9	TGTGCCAGCAGCCCGCGGAAGACAGGACAAGATACGCAGTATTTT	CASSPRKTGQDTQYF
15	-	-	TRBJ1-1	TRBV18	TGTGCCAGCTCACAGAGTGGCAGCCTGAACACTGAAGCTTTCTTT	CASSQSGSLNTEAFF
15	TRBD1	-	TRBJ1-2	TRBV28	TGTGCCAGCAGACTCCAGGGGGGCTTAGGCTATGGCTACACCTTC	CASRLQGGLGYGYTF
16	-	once	TRBJ2-2	TRBV9	TGTGCCAGCAGCCCCACAGGGATGTCGAACACCGGGGAGCTGTTTTTT	CASSPTGMSNTGELFF
12	-	-	TRBJ1-2	TRBV28	TGTGCCAGCAGGGTTAGGATCGGCGGCTACACCTTC	CASRVRIGGYTF
16	TRBD2	-	TRBJ2-7	TRBV15	TGTGCCACCAGCAGAAATAGCGGGGGGCCCTCCTACGAGCAGTACTTC	CATSRNSGGPSYEQYF
13	TRBD2	-	TRBJ2-5	TRBV10-1	TGCGCCAGCAGTGGGCTAGCGGACGAGACCCAGTACTTC	CASSGLADETQYF
15	-	-	TRBJ1-5	TRBV7-2	TGTGCCAGCAGCTTAGGGGGCGCGGGCAATCAGCCCCAGCATTTT	CASSLGGAGNQPQHF
18	TRBD2	-	TRBJ2-5	TRBV11-2	TGTGCCAGCAGCTTAGTAGGAGCGGGGGGGCAAATTGGGCAGACCCAGTACTTC	CASSLVGAGGQIGQTQYF
15	TRBD2	-	TRBJ2-1	TRBV4-2	TGTGCCAGCAGCCAAATCGGCGGGGGACGCAATGAGCAGTTCTTC	CASSQIGGGRNEQFF
13	-	-	TRBJ2-1	TRBV5-5	TGTGCCAGCAGCCTAAACTGGGGAAATGAGCAGTTCTTC	CASSLNWGNEQFF